A single sample is the source of the 23 T cell receptor beta chains below, sequenced in a study of CD8 T cells in Susac syndrome. Reverse transcription of roughly 0.5 to 1 ug RNA was performed with random hexamers. TCRdb reprocessed the immunoSEQ multiplex PCR reads via MiXCR and lists one record per CDR3 protein. The top ten hold more than 0.3% of the sample, which has 100,000 or so distinct CDR3 sequences, roughly 94% seen once. The sequencing input was CD4+ T cells from PBMCs. These receptors all stem from a human donor with Susac syndrome.

This clonotype appeared a single time. This chain connects TRBV4-2 to TRBJ2-2; D possibly corresponds to TRBD2 (5 bases). This CDR3 is 18 amino acids long. The germline V and J ends were trimmed by 6 bases and 0 bases, with 20 bases remaining between them. Germline V gives CDR1 LGHNA, CDR2 YNFKEQ. CDR3 nucleotides: TGTGCCAGCAGGCCAAGTATATTGGGAGACACGAACACCGGGGAGCTGTTTTTT. Its translation: CASRPSILGDTNTGELFF.

This rearrangement joins TRBV11-1 to TRBJ1-2; D unresolved. The V end was cut by 8 bases, the J end by 9 bases, with 19 bases between. Germline V gene lookup returns CDR1 SGHAT and CDR2 FQDESV (reference sequence). The CDR3 covers 13 residues. The CDR3 DNA is TGTGCCAGCCACCCCGGAGAGCTGATCAGCTACACCTTC. Translating gives CASHPGELISYTF.

This clonotype occurred a few times. The genes are TRBV7-2 and TRBJ2-5, with 7 bases lining up with TRBD1. V was pared by 5 bases and J by 2 bases, with 5 bases of the junction left unmatched. The V gene's germline CDR1 is SGHTA and CDR2 FQGNSA. The length of the CDR3 is 14 residues. In DNA form, the CDR3 reads TGTGCCAGCAGCGCCCGACAGGGTCAAGAGACCCAGTACTTC. It translates to CASSARQGQETQYF.

The chain employs TRBV7-9 and TRBJ2-7; TRBD2 is a possible D gene (6 bases). Per the germline V gene, CDR1 is SEHNR and CDR2 is FQNEAQ (reference sequence). Trimming left V 5 bases short and J 2 bases short, with 19 bases between. The CDR3 totals 16 residues. The CDR3 loop is CASSPPGFRETYEQYF. The CDR3 bases are TGTGCCAGCAGCCCGCCAGGTTTTCGGGAGACCTACGAGCAGTACTTC.

This chain links TRBV2 with TRBJ2-7; 7 nucleotides align to TRBD1. CDR1 and CDR2 from the germline V gene are SNHLY and FYNNEI. After removal of 6 bases from V and 7 bases from J, the junction contained 6 bases not matched to a gene. The CDR3 runs 12 residues. DNA for the CDR3: TGTGCCAGCAGGGGACCGGGACAGGAGCAGTACTTC. Residues: CASRGPGQEQYF.

The chain links TRBV3-1 to TRBJ2-1, with D tentatively TRBD1 (6 bases). The ends were cut back, 5 bases at V and 4 bases at J, with 15 bases in the middle. In germline, CDR1 is LGHDT, CDR2 YNNKEL (reference sequence). The CDR3 covers 15 residues. CDR3 coding DNA: TGTGCCAGCAGCTCCCGGGACACCTCTTACAATGAGCAGTTCTTC. Amino acids: CASSSRDTSYNEQFF.

The chain combines TRBV29-1 with TRBJ1-1; D not resolved. The CDR3 is 14 residues long. V lost 3 bases and J 0 bases, leaving 11 bases between the germline ends. Germline CDR1 SQVTM, CDR2 ANQGSEA. CDR3 sequence: CSVEAGFMNTEAFF. The CDR3 DNA follows: TGCAGCGTTGAGGCGGGTTTCATGAACACTGAAGCTTTCTTT.

The V gene is TRBV7-9, the J gene TRBJ2-5; D possibly corresponds to TRBD1 (5 bases). Germline CDR1 SEHNR, CDR2 FQNEAQ (reference sequence). The CDR3 contains 13 residues. Trimming took 6 bases from V and 1 from J, leaving 9 bases between them. CDR3 region: CASRQDSQETQYF. CDR3 DNA: TGTGCCAGCAGACAAGACAGCCAAGAGACCCAGTACTTC.

V usage is TRBV20-1 and J usage is TRBJ2-5; no definite D call. There are 14 residues in the CDR3. Germline-derived CDR1 and CDR2 are DFQATT and SNEGSKA (reference sequence). V lost 2 bases, J lost 1 base, and 11 bases lay in between. The CDR3 reads CSARPRASQETQYF. The CDR3, as DNA: TGCAGTGCTAGACCCCGGGCCAGCCAAGAGACCCAGTACTTC.

This clonotype showed up just once. The J gene is TRBJ2-2, the V gene TRBV5-4, with D unclear. Germline CDR1 and CDR2: SGHNT and YYREEE (reference sequence). V lost 9 bases, J lost 5 bases, and 11 bases lay in between. The CDR3 is 12 residues long. The CDR3 sequence is CATGPRTGELFF. In DNA, the CDR3 is TGTGCCACCGGGCCGCGTACCGGGGAGCTGTTTTTT.

The chain carries TRBV24-1 and TRBJ1-4; D remains ambiguous. V shed 5 bases and J shed 8 bases, with 8 bases lying between them. This CDR3 region has 12 residues. From germline, CDR1 is KGHDR and CDR2 SFDVKD. CDR3 nucleotides: TGTGCCACCAGTGGGTCGTGGGAAAAACTGTTTTTT. Its protein product is CATSGSWEKLFF.

This rearrangement joins TRBV9 to TRBJ2-7, with D possibly called TRBD1 or TRBD2 (5 bases each). V was shortened by 4 bases and J by 2 bases, with 13 bases between the two germline ends. This CDR3 contains 14 residues. Germline CDR1 is SGDLS and CDR2 is YYNGEE. DNA for the CDR3: TGTGCCAGCAGCAGAGGGACCGAACCCTACGAGCAGTACTTC. This sequence encodes CASSRGTEPYEQYF.

The rearrangement uses TRBV3-1 and TRBJ2-1; no clear D gene. TRBJ2-7 explains the end of the DNA better; the J call may be wrong. The CDR3 runs 12 residues. In germline, CDR1 is LGHDT, CDR2 YNNKEL (reference sequence). The CDR3 loop reads CASSQVPYEQYF. The CDR3 DNA is TGTGCCAGCAGCCAAGTTCCCTACGAGCAGTACTTC.

V and J are TRBV7-8 and TRBJ1-6; D gene ambiguous. V lost 6 bases and J lost 7, with 7 bases in between. This CDR3 region has 12 residues. Germline V lookup: CDR1 SGHVS, CDR2 FQNEAQ. The CDR3 loop reads CASSYLNSPLHF. The DNA of the CDR3 is TGTGCCAGCAGTTACCTGAATTCACCCCTCCACTTT.

This chain connects TRBV29-1 to TRBJ1-5; D is undetermined. This CDR3 contains 13 residues. Germline CDR1 is SQVTM and CDR2 is ANQGSEA. Trimming removed 2 bases at V and 0 bases at J, with 5 bases between. The CDR3 spells CSVEWSSNQPQHF. The CDR3, as DNA: TGCAGCGTTGAATGGAGTAGCAATCAGCCCCAGCATTTT.

The chain has TRBV28 and TRBJ2-1, with 11 nucleotides matching TRBD2. CDR3 length: 15 amino acids. Trimming cost V 4 bases and J 5 bases; bases outside gene matches: 4. The V gene's germline CDR1 is MDHEN and CDR2 SYDVKM. The CDR3 bases are TGTGCCAGCAGTTCAACTAGCGGGGGACACAATGAGCAGTTCTTC. Protein: CASSSTSGGHNEQFF.

The rearrangement uses TRBV7-2 and TRBJ2-6; the D is unclear. Germline assignment: CDR1 SGHTA and CDR2 FQGNSA. V was trimmed by 1 base and J by 2 bases, leaving 15 bases between them. This CDR3 has 18 amino acids. The CDR3 sequence is CASSLVAGGPTGANVLTF. CDR3 bases: TGTGCCAGCAGCTTAGTGGCAGGCGGACCTACTGGGGCCAACGTCCTGACTTTC.

The chain is built from TRBV12-3 or TRBV12-4 and TRBJ2-1; TRBD1 or TRBD2 may be the D gene (6 bases each). The CDR3 sequence is 13 residues long. The ends were cut back, 6 bases at V and 10 bases at J, with 16 bases in the middle. The CDR3 spells CASRGGQGYEQFF. CDR3 DNA sequence: TGTGCCAGCAGGGGGGGACAAGGGTACGAGCAGTTCTTC.

The chain carries TRBV5-1 and TRBJ2-2, with TRBD2 as a possible D gene (6 bases). The CDR3 is 16 residues long. Germline CDR1 and CDR2: SGHRS and YFSETQ. V gave up 0 bases and J gave up 7 bases, with 16 bases separating them. CDR3 nucleotide sequence: TGCGCCAGCAGCTTGGCCGGAGGGAGCCTGGACGGGGAGCTGTTTTTT. It encodes CASSLAGGSLDGELFF.

The chain uses TRBV6-5 and TRBJ1-6; D is unresolved. CDR1 and CDR2 from the germline V gene are MNHEY and SVGAGI. V lost 2 bases and J lost 10, with 9 bases in between. The CDR3 covers 13 residues. CDR3 amino acids: CASSYATESPLHF. The CDR3 region has the DNA TGTGCCAGCAGTTACGCGACGGAATCACCCCTCCACTTT.

The rearrangement links TRBV5-1 to TRBJ1-4, with 9 bases identical to TRBD1. The junction had 6 bases not matched to a gene; V was cut back by 5 bases and J by 10 bases. The germline CDR1 and CDR2 sequences are SGHRS and YFSETQ. The CDR3 extends over 13 amino acids. Here the CDR3 DNA reads TGCGCCAGCAGGTCACAGGGGGCAGGAAAACTGTTTTTT. It yields the protein CASRSQGAGKLFF.

The chain has TRBV28 and TRBJ1-6; 9 positions match TRBD1. V dropped 5 bases and J dropped 6; count of bases not matched to a gene: 8. The CDR3 consists of 16 residues. Germline CDR1 reads MDHEN; CDR2 reads SYDVKM. The CDR3 reads CASSAYRGLGNSPLHF. The DNA of the CDR3 is TGTGCCAGCAGTGCCTACAGGGGGCTGGGTAATTCACCCCTCCACTTT.

V gene TRBV7-9 combines with J gene TRBJ2-3; 13 bases align to TRBD2. The CDR3 has 16 residues. Germline trimming cut 5 bases from V and 6 bases from J; bases unmatched to any gene: 8. CDR1 is SEHNR and CDR2 is FQNEAQ in the germline V gene (reference sequence). CDR3 sequence reads: CASSTGLAGATDTQYF. CDR3 nucleotides: TGTGCCAGCAGCACCGGACTAGCGGGGGCCACGGATACGCAGTATTTT. Full variable domain (outside the CDR3, taken from reference TRBV7-9 and TRBJ2-3): DTGVSQNPRHKITKRGQNVTFRCDPISEHNRLYWYRQTLGQGPEFLTYFQNEAQLEKSRLLSDRFSAERPKGSFSTLEIQRTEQGDSAMYLCASSTGLAGATDTQYFGPGTRLTVL.